Shown below are 20 T cell receptor beta chains from a single sample sequenced in a study of Ad26.COV2.S vaccination and SARS-CoV-2 variants. Sample treatment: about 20 received Ad26.COV2.S at low or high dose, single or two shots; a few received placebo; per-sample allocation not given. Sampling occurred on day 63 after the first vaccine or placebo injection. Profiled with immunoSEQ multiplex PCR; TCRdb holds only in-frame clones, not every one. Found here are approximately 450,000 clones, more than 80% of them singletons; the top ten hold more than 9%. The specimen was peripheral blood, collected in a trial of Ad26.COV2.S vaccine versus placebo. These receptors were collected from a person aged 18-60 years who received the Ad26.COV2.S COVID-19 vaccine or a placebo.

The CDR3: CASRQGSQRYTF. The CDR3 DNA reads TGTGCCAGCAGACAGGGATCTCAGCGCTACACCTTC. The chain has TRBV28 and TRBJ1-2; a weak D match, TRBD1 (6 bases). CDR1 is MDHEN, CDR2 SYDVKM, per germline. Trimming took 6 bases from V and 9 from J, leaving 14 bases between them. This CDR3 is 12 amino acids long.

This chain's CDR3 is CASSPLGQGIDEQYF. CDR3 in DNA: TGTGCCAGCAGCCCCCTAGGACAGGGGATCGACGAGCAGTACTTC. This chain links TRBV6-5 with TRBJ2-7, with 9 bases matching TRBD1. The J segment lost 5 bases and the V segment lost 6 bases, leaving 11 bases of the junction unmatched. This CDR3 has 15 residues. The germline V gene has CDR1 MNHEY and CDR2 SVGAGI.

The chain has TRBV6-1 and TRBJ1-6, with 7 bases matching TRBD1. V gave up 4 bases and J gave up 6 bases; unmatched junction bases: 9. Germline V gene sequence: CDR1 MNHNS, CDR2 SASEGT. The CDR3 sequence is 16 residues long. CDR3 in amino acids: CASSGRQGLTNSPLHF. The CDR3 DNA follows: TGTGCCAGCAGTGGAAGACAGGGACTTACTAATTCACCCCTCCACTTT.

V gene TRBV7-2 combines with J gene TRBJ1-3, with TRBD1 as a possible D gene (5 bases). V lost 0 bases, J lost 0 bases, and 9 bases lay in between. The CDR3 consists of 16 residues. CDR1 SGHTA and CDR2 FQGNSA come from the germline V gene. The CDR3 region is CASSLASDNSGNTIYF. The CDR3, as DNA: TGTGCCAGCAGCTTAGCGTCGGACAACTCTGGAAACACCATATATTTT.

With regard to this clone: Other DNA sequences of this sample code for an identical CDR3. The gene calls are TRBV11-3 and TRBJ2-5; tentative D call: TRBD2 (5 bases). CDR1 is SGHNT, CDR2 YENEEA, per germline. V lost 5 bases to trimming and J lost 5 bases, with 12 bases between them. This CDR3 has 13 residues. The CDR3 here is CASSLGDRETQYF. Written as DNA, the CDR3 is TGTGCCAGCAGCCTGGGAGACCGGGAGACCCAGTACTTC.

This rearrangement joins TRBV30 to TRBJ1-2; D uncertain. Trimming pared 1 base from V and 5 bases from J, leaving 14 bases between. CDR3 length equals 14 residues. CDR1 and CDR2 (germline): GTSNPN, SVGIG (reference sequence). The CDR3 spells CAWSDLGKSYGYTF. The CDR3 DNA reads as TGTGCCTGGAGTGACTTGGGGAAAAGTTATGGCTACACCTTC.

V usage is TRBV5-1 and J usage is TRBJ2-1; 9 bases fit TRBD2. The CDR3 consists of 16 residues. CDR1 and CDR2 (germline): SGHRS, YFSETQ. J gave up 5 bases and V 1 base, and 7 bases lay outside the gene matches. The chain's CDR3 is CASSLPSGKGNNEQFF. CDR3 DNA: TGCGCCAGCAGCTTGCCTAGCGGGAAGGGGAACAATGAGCAGTTCTTC. Together with reference TRBV5-1 and TRBJ2-1, the CDR3 gives the full variable domain: KAGVTQTPRYLIKTRGQQVTLSCSPISGHRSVSWYQQTPGQGLQFLFEYFSETQRNKGNFPGRFSGRQFSNSRSEMNVSTLELGDSALYLCASSLPSGKGNNEQFFGPGTRLTVL.

The chain uses TRBV6-2 or TRBV6-3 and TRBJ2-1; D not certain. The CDR3 has 15 amino acids. The germline V gene encodes CDR1 MNHEY and CDR2 SVGEGT. Trimming left V 4 bases short and J 0 bases short, with 10 bases between. CDR3 bases: TGTGCCAGCAGTTCTACTCTTAGCTCCTACAATGAGCAGTTCTTC. It yields the protein CASSSTLSSYNEQFF.

This chain uses TRBV27 with TRBJ2-7; no definite D call. Trimming stripped 3 bases from V and 5 bases from J, with 2 bases between. This CDR3 is built from 10 residues. Germline V gene lookup returns CDR1 MNHEY and CDR2 SMNVEV (reference sequence). The CDR3 DNA reads as TGTGCCAGCAGTTTCCACGAGCAGTACTTC. This encodes CASSFHEQYF.

This clone was seen just once. This chain uses TRBV27 with TRBJ1-5, with D perhaps matching TRBD1 (5 bases). Germline V gene lookup returns CDR1 MNHEY and CDR2 SMNVEV (reference sequence). The CDR3 has 16 residues. V was clipped by 7 bases and J by 2 bases, with 18 bases between them. The CDR3: CASIPRGGPGNQPQHF. For the CDR3, the DNA is TGTGCCAGCATTCCTCGGGGGGGACCTGGCAATCAGCCCCAGCATTTT.

This chain joins TRBV27 and TRBJ1-2; D gene uncertain. The V end lost 3 bases, the J end lost 5 bases, and 10 bases lay between the germline ends. Germline CDR1 and CDR2: MNHEY and SMNVEV (reference sequence). The CDR3 contains 13 residues. The CDR3 spells CASSFGPLYGYTF. The CDR3 region has the DNA TGTGCCAGCAGTTTTGGACCGCTATATGGCTACACCTTC.

This clone came up a few times. The chain links TRBV6-2 or TRBV6-3 to TRBJ1-2; 7 bases are shared with TRBD1. Looked up from germline, CDR1 is MNHEY and CDR2 is SVGEGT. Germline trimming cut 4 bases from V and 4 bases from J; bases unmatched to any gene: 12. This CDR3 region has 16 residues. The CDR3 here is CASSSQTYRGGYGYTF. In nucleotides, the CDR3 is TGTGCCAGCAGTTCCCAGACATACAGGGGAGGCTATGGCTACACCTTC.

The chain couples TRBV30 to TRBJ2-7; TRBD2 aligns across 7 bases. The trim removed 2 bases at V and 7 bases at J, leaving 5 bases unmatched. This CDR3 has 12 residues. Looked up from germline, CDR1 is GTSNPN and CDR2 is SVGIG (reference sequence). The CDR3 sequence is CAWSPWRGEQYF. Here the CDR3 DNA reads TGTGCCTGGAGTCCTTGGCGGGGGGAGCAGTACTTC.

The CDR3: CASSSLQVSSSYEQYF. The DNA of the CDR3 is TGTGCCAGCAGCTCTCTTCAGGTCTCAAGCTCCTACGAGCAGTACTTC. This sequence joins TRBV7-9 and TRBJ2-7; unclear D gene. Trimming cost V 4 bases and J 0 bases, with 16 bases left between them. There are 16 residues in the CDR3. Germline CDR1 is SEHNR and CDR2 is FQNEAQ (reference sequence).

This rearrangement joins TRBV7-9 to TRBJ2-2; 7 nucleotides align to TRBD2. The ends lost 2 bases at V and 4 bases at J; junction bases unmatched: 4. This CDR3 is 15 amino acids long. Germline V CDR1 and CDR2: SEHNR, FQNEAQ (reference sequence). The CDR3 here is CASSLLSSGTGELFF. The CDR3 DNA reads as TGTGCCAGCAGCTTACTCTCTAGCGGCACCGGGGAGCTGTTTTTT.

The chain has TRBV4-1 and TRBJ2-7; D is uncertain. This CDR3 is 13 amino acids long. Trimming shortened V by 5 bases and J by 5 bases, and 13 bases separated the two germline ends. Germline V gives CDR1 MGHRA, CDR2 YSYEKL. Here the CDR3 DNA reads TGCGCCAGCAGCATTCGACTTGGCAACGAGCAGTACTTC. This sequence encodes CASSIRLGNEQYF.

This chain uses TRBV11-3 with TRBJ1-1; 7 bases align to TRBD1. The CDR3 is 13 amino acids. Trimming at V came to 5 bases and at J to 3 bases, leaving 3 bases not matched to a gene. CDR1 is SGHNT and CDR2 is YENEEA in the germline V gene. The CDR3 sequence is CASSLGTDTEAFF. The CDR3 DNA reads TGTGCCAGCAGCCTGGGGACAGACACTGAAGCTTTCTTT.

This rearrangement joins TRBV29-1 to TRBJ2-1; TRBD1 aligns across 7 bases. Germline CDR1 is SQVTM and CDR2 is ANQGSEA. This CDR3 is built from 14 residues. Trimming cost V 7 bases and J 3 bases; bases outside gene matches: 9. The CDR3 sequence: CSGLTGQYYNEQFF. CDR3 in DNA: TGCAGCGGGCTGACGGGACAGTACTACAATGAGCAGTTCTTC.

This clone was counted only a few times. The rearrangement joins TRBV6-5 to TRBJ1-3, with TRBD1 identical over 9 bases. Germline V gene sequence: CDR1 MNHEY, CDR2 SVGAGI. This CDR3 has 16 amino acids. With 2 bases clipped from V and 4 bases from J, the junction kept 6 bases outside the gene matches. CDR3 nucleotide sequence: TGTGCCAGCAGTTACACCGGGACAGGGATAGGAAACACCATATATTTT. This encodes CASSYTGTGIGNTIYF.

The rearrangement links TRBV5-1 to TRBJ2-2, with 12 positions matching TRBD1. V was pared by 3 bases and J by 5 bases, with 5 bases of the junction left unmatched. CDR1 is SGHRS, CDR2 YFSETQ, per germline. The CDR3 consists of 16 residues. The CDR3 loop reads CASSSGTGGFTGELFF. CDR3 coding DNA: TGCGCCAGCAGCTCCGGGACAGGGGGCTTTACCGGGGAGCTGTTTTTT.